The rows below give T cell receptor beta chains drawn from one sample of a study of T-cell memory formation after mild COVID-19. From the 5' RACE reads, TCRdb called clonotypes with MiXCR, one entry per CDR3 protein. In the table there are 130,000 to 150,000 distinct CDR3 sequences, 6% to 7% of which are singletons. Sequenced sample: PBMCs or a T cell subset sorted from them (not recorded which). The receptors were gathered from an adult woman who had mild COVID-19 (a few samples of this study predate the infection). Cell type and time point are not known. The CDR3 runs from the conserved cysteine through the conserved F or W. Each record gives: clone size, J gene, D gene, V gene, CDR3 DNA, CDR3 protein. The D gene is left open where the match is weak. Not every row has a clone size; where given, it reads once, few, many or a size class.

many,TRBJ1-1,TRBD1,TRBV4-3,TGCGCCAGCAGCCAAAGGGGGCTTGGGACTGAAGCTTTCTTT,CASSQRGLGTEAFF
few,TRBJ2-7,TRBD2,TRBV5-1,TGCGCCAGCAGCTTCAGTAGGGGAGGGGAGCAGTACTTC,CASSFSRGGEQYF
few,TRBJ1-6,NA,TRBV7-2,TGTGCCAGCAGCCTAAGCCGTCCAGGAAGGACCTATAATTCACCCCTCCACTTT,CASSLSRPGRTYNSPLHF
few,TRBJ2-7,NA,TRBV11-2,TGTGCCAGCAGCTTAGGGTCCAACTACGAGCAGTACTTC,CASSLGSNYEQYF
few,TRBJ2-1,NA,TRBV4-2,TGTGCCAGCAGCCAAGAAGGGGGGACATACAATGAGCAGTTCTTC,CASSQEGGTYNEQFF
many,TRBJ1-2,NA,TRBV29-1,TGCAGCGTTAAACGGGACGGTAACTATGGCTACACCTTC,CSVKRDGNYGYTF
few,TRBJ2-2,NA,TRBV6-6,TGTGCCAGCAACTTGAATATGGGCACCGGGGAGCTGTTTTTT,CASNLNMGTGELFF
NA,TRBJ2-5,NA,TRBV27,TGTGCCAGCAGTTGGGGGAACCAAGAGACCCAGTACTTC,CASSWGNQETQYF
many,TRBJ2-5,NA,TRBV12-3/TRBV12-4,TGTGCCAGCAACCTGGACAGTCAAGAGACCCAGTACTTC,CASNLDSQETQYF
NA,TRBJ2-7,NA,TRBV30,TGTGCCTGGAGCAGGGGCCTACAGGGCTACGAGCAGTACTTC,CAWSRGLQGYEQYF
many,TRBJ2-7,NA,TRBV28,TGTGCCAGCAGTTTATTAAACCACGAGCAGTACTTC,CASSLLNHEQYF
NA,TRBJ2-7,NA,TRBV3-1,TGTGCCAGCAGCCAACCGGGGGATGTTGGCGAGCAGTACTTC,CASSQPGDVGEQYF
many,TRBJ1-4,NA,TRBV7-3,TGTGCCAGCAGCCCTACAGGGAATGAAAAACTGTTTTTT,CASSPTGNEKLFF
NA,TRBJ2-7,NA,TRBV29-1,TGCAGCGTTGAAGGCTCCACCTACGAGCAGTACTTC,CSVEGSTYEQYF
NA,TRBJ2-5,TRBD1,TRBV2,TGTGCCAGCGGGGGCCGGACAGGCGGAGAGACCCAGTACTTC,CASGGRTGGETQYF
NA,TRBJ2-1,TRBD2,TRBV20-1,TGCAGTGCGAATCCCGGGACTAGCAGGAATGAGCAGTTCTTC,CSANPGTSRNEQFF
few,TRBJ2-6,NA,TRBV9,TGTGCCAGCAGCGTAGCTTTCGGCTCTGGGGCCAACGTCCTGACTTTC,CASSVAFGSGANVLTF
few,TRBJ1-5,NA,TRBV7-8,TGTGCCAGCAGCTTAGTGGGCAGGTGGTTCTTACTTTATAGCAATCAGCCCCAGCATTTT,CASSLVGRWFLLYSNQPQHF
many,TRBJ2-3,NA,TRBV15,TGTGCCACCAGCAGAGATCAATTCCCAGATACGCAGTATTTT,CATSRDQFPDTQYF
NA,TRBJ1-1,NA,TRBV12-3/TRBV12-4,TGTGCCAGCAGTCAAGGGAGGGGGGGCACCCGTGTCACTGAAGCTTTCTTT,CASSQGRGGTRVTEAFF
many,TRBJ2-7,NA,TRBV12-3/TRBV12-4,TGTGCCAGCACCGAGTCGGGTGGGAACGAGCAGTACTTC,CASTESGGNEQYF
many,TRBJ2-5,NA,TRBV20-1,TGCAGTGCTAGTTTGGGCCGTGGGGACACCCTCCCGGCGTACTTC,CSASLGRGDTLPAYF
NA,TRBJ2-4,NA,TRBV5-8,TGTGCCAGCAGCCGGACAACCATTCTAGCCAAAAACATTCAGTACTTC,CASSRTTILAKNIQYF
many,TRBJ2-1,NA,TRBV5-4,TGTGCCAGCAGCTCCGGAGGCGGGGCGAGCGATGAGCAGTTCTTC,CASSSGGGASDEQFF
many,TRBJ1-1,TRBD1,TRBV10-3,TGTGCCATCAGTCGCGGGTCACAGGGGACTGAAGCTTTCTTT,CAISRGSQGTEAFF
NA,TRBJ2-3,NA,TRBV19,TGTGCCAGTAGCGGTTTTCGCACAGATACGCAGTATTTT,CASSGFRTDTQYF
few,TRBJ2-7,NA,TRBV29-1,TGCAGCGTTGCGGCTAGACAGGCCGGCGGCGAGCAGTACTTC,CSVAARQAGGEQYF
many,TRBJ2-7,NA,TRBV7-9,TGTGCCAGCAGCTTAGCAGGAGGGATTGTGCGCGAGCAGTACTTC,CASSLAGGIVREQYF
NA,TRBJ2-6,TRBD2,TRBV5-1,TGCGCCAGCAGCCCAGGACTAGCGGGGGGCTCTGGGGCCAACGTCCTGACTTTC,CASSPGLAGGSGANVLTF
few,TRBJ2-3,TRBD2,TRBV9,TGTGCCAGCAGCGCGGGACTAGCGGGGGGGCCGTCAGATACGCAGTATTTT,CASSAGLAGGPSDTQYF
few,TRBJ1-5,NA,TRBV19,TGTGCCAGTTCCCCCCTAGCGACGAATCAGCCCCAGCATTTT,CASSPLATNQPQHF
NA,TRBJ2-5,TRBD2,TRBV24-1,TGTGCCACCAGTGATCCACTTACGGGACTAGCGGGAGATCAAGAGACCCAGTACTTC,CATSDPLTGLAGDQETQYF
many,TRBJ2-3,NA,TRBV7-9,TGTGCCAGCAGCTTAGATCTAGCTGGAGCAGATACGCAGTATTTT,CASSLDLAGADTQYF
few,TRBJ1-1,NA,TRBV3-1,TGTGCCAGCAGCCCGTTACAGGGTAGGACTGAAGCTTTCTTT,CASSPLQGRTEAFF
few,TRBJ1-1,TRBD1,TRBV18,TGTGCCAGCTCACCACAGGGGGCCTTGAACACTGAAGCTTTCTTT,CASSPQGALNTEAFF
many,TRBJ1-5,NA,TRBV6-5,TGTGCCAGCAGTTCCATGACAGGCGGAAGCAATCAGCCCCAGCATTTT,CASSSMTGGSNQPQHF
many,TRBJ2-7,NA,TRBV5-1,TGCGCCAGCAGCTTTGGGGACTCCTACGAGCAGTACTTC,CASSFGDSYEQYF
few,TRBJ2-5,TRBD2,TRBV10-3,TGTGCCATCAGTGGGGGGACTAGCGGGAAGGAGACCCAGTACTTC,CAISGGTSGKETQYF
many,TRBJ1-1,NA,TRBV6-2/TRBV6-3,TGTGCCAGCAGTTACGGCAGGGGAAGGGTGACTGAAGCTTTCTTT,CASSYGRGRVTEAFF
many,TRBJ2-2,NA,TRBV6-1,TGTGCCAGCAGCCCCCAGGGATGGCACACCGGGGAGCTGTTTTTT,CASSPQGWHTGELFF
NA,TRBJ1-1,NA,TRBV12-3/TRBV12-4,TGTGCCAGCACCCCAAGGGAGGGGTCCACTGAAGCTTTCTTT,CASTPREGSTEAFF
few,TRBJ2-3,NA,TRBV9,TGTGCCAGCAGCGTAAGCGGAGGAAGGGGCACAGATACGCAGTATTTT,CASSVSGGRGTDTQYF
many,TRBJ1-2,NA,TRBV20-1,TGCAGTGCTAGTCCCCAGGACGGCCTCTATGGCTACACCTTC,CSASPQDGLYGYTF
NA,TRBJ2-3,NA,TRBV3-1,TGTGCCAGCAGCCAACGCGGGCGCACAGATACGCAGTATTTT,CASSQRGRTDTQYF